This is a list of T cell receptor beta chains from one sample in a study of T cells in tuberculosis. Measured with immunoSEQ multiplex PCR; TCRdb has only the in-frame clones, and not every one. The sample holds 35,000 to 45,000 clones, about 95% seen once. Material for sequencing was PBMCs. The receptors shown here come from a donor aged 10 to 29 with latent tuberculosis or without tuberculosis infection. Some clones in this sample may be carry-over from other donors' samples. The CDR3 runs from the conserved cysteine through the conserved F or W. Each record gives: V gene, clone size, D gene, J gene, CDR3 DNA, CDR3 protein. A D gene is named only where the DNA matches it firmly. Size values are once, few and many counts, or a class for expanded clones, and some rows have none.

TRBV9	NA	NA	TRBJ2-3	TGTGCCAGCAGCGTCGATCCGGGACTTTCCACAGATACGCAGTATTTT	CASSVDPGLSTDTQYF
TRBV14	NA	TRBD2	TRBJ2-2	TGTGCCAGCAGCCCGCGAAAACGACTAGCGGGAATTGCGGGGGAGCTGTTTTTT	CASSPRKRLAGIAGELFF
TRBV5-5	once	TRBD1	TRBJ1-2	TGTGCCAGCAGCTTGACAGGACAGGGGCTTGGCGGCTACACCTTC	CASSLTGQGLGGYTF
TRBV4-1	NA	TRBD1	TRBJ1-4	TGCGCCAGCAGCCAAGGGGACAGACGTTATGAAAAACTGTTTTTT	CASSQGDRRYEKLFF
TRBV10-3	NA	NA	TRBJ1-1	TGTGCCACCGGAGGGCCCATGAACACTGAAGCTTTCTTT	CATGGPMNTEAFF
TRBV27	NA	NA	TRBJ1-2	TGTGCCAGCAGCTTCACACCGAGAAATACGGGCTATGGCTACACCTTC	CASSFTPRNTGYGYTF
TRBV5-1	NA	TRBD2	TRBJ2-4	TGCGCCAGCAGCTTACTACGGACTAGCGGGAGAATAGGCATTCAGTACTTC	CASSLLRTSGRIGIQYF
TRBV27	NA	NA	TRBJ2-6	TGTGCCAGCAGTTTACTTAGGGGGATGTCTGGGGCCAACGTCCTGACTTTC	CASSLLRGMSGANVLTF
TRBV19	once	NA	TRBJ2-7	TGTGCCAGTAGTATAAGGTATAGGCGGTCCTCCTACGAGCAGTACTTC	CASSIRYRRSSYEQYF
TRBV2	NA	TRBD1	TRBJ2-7	TGTGCCAGCAGTCCGGGACAGCTCTACGAGCAGTACTTC	CASSPGQLYEQYF
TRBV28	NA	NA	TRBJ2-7	TGTGCCAGCAGTCCTTCTCGCTCCTACGAGCAGTACTTC	CASSPSRSYEQYF
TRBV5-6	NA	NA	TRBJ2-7	TGTGCCAGCAGCTTGCAGGGAACCTACGAGCAGTACTTC	CASSLQGTYEQYF
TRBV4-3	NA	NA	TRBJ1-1	TGCGCCAGCAGCCAGGACCTATCGACGAGGGCTGAAGCTTTCTTT	CASSQDLSTRAEAFF
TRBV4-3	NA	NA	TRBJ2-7	TGCGCCAGCAGCCAAGAAAGGGTGGCAGCGGACCCCTACGAGCAGTACTTC	CASSQERVAADPYEQYF
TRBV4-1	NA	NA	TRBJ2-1	TGCGCCAGCAGCCACCCGGTTAACGCACTAAATGAGCAGTTCTTC	CASSHPVNALNEQFF